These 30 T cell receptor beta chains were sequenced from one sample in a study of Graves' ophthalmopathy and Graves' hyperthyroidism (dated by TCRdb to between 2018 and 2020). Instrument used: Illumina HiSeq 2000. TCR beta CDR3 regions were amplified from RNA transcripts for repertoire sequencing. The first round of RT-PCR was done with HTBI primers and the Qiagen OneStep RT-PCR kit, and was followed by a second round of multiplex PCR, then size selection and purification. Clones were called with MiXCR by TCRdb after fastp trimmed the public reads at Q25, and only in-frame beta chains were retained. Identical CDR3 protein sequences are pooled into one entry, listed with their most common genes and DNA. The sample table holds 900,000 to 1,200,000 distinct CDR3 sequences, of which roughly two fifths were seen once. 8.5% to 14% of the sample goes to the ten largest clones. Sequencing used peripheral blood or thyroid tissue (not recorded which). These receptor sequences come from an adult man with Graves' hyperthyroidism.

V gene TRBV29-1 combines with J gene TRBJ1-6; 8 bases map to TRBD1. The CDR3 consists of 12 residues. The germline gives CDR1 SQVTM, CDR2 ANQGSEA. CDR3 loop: CSAPGQETPLHF. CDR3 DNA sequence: TGCAGTGCACCGGGACAGGAGACACCCCTCCACTTT.

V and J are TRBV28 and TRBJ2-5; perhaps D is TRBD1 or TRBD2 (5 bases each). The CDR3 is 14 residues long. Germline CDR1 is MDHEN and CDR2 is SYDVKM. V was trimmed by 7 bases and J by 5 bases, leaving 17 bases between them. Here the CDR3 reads CASTGTTPPETQYF. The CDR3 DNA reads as TGTGCCAGCACCGGGACCACACCGCCCGAGACCCAGTACTTC.

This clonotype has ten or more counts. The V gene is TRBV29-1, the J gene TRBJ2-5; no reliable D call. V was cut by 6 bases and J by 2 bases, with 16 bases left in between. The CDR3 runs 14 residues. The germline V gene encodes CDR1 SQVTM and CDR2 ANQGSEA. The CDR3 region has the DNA TGCAGCGTGACAAAAGGAAGGGTACAAGAGACCCAGTACTTC. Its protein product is CSVTKGRVQETQYF.

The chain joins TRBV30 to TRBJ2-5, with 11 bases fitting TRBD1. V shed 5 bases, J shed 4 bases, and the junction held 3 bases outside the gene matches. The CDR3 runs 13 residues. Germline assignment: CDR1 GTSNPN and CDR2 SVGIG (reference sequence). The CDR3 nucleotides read TGTGCCTGGGGGGGACAGGGGGGAGAGACCCAGTACTTC. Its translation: CAWGGQGGETQYF.

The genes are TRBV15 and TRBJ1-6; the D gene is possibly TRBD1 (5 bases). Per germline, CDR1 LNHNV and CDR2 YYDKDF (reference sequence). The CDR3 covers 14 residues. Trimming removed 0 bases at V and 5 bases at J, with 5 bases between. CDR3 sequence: CATSREGHNSPLHF. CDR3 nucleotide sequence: TGTGCCACCAGCAGAGAGGGGCATAATTCACCCCTCCACTTT.

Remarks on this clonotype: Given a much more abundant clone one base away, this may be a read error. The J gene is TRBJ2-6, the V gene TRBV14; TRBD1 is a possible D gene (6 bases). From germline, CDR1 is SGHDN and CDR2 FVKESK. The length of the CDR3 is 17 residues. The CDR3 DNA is TGTGCCAGCAGTTACAACAGGGCGAGCTCTGGGACCAACGTCCTGACTTTC. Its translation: CASSYNRASSGTNVLTF.

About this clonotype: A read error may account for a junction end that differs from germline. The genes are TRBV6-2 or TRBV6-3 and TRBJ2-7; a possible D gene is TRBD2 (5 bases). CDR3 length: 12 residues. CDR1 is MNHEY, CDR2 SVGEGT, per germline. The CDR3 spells CASGYMAGEQYF. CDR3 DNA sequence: TGTGCCAGCGGTTACATGGCGGGCGAGCAGTACTTC.

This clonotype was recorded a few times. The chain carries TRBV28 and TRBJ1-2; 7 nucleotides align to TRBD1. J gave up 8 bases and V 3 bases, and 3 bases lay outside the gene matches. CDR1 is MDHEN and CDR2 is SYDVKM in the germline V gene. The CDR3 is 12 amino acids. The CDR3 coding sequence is TGTGCCAGCAGTTTTGTAGGGGGCGGCTACACCTTC. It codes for CASSFVGGGYTF.

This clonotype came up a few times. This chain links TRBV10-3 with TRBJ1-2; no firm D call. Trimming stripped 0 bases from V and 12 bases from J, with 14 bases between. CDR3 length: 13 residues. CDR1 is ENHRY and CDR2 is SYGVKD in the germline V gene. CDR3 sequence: CAISESGISGNTF. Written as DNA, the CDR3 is TGTGCCATCAGTGAGTCGGGCATCTCTGGAAACACCTTC.

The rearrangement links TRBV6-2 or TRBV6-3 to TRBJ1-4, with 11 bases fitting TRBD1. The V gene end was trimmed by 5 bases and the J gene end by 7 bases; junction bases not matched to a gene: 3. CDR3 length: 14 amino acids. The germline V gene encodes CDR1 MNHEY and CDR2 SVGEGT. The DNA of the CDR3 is TGTGCCAGCAGTCACGGGACAGGGGGTGAAAAACTGTTTTTT. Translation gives CASSHGTGGEKLFF.

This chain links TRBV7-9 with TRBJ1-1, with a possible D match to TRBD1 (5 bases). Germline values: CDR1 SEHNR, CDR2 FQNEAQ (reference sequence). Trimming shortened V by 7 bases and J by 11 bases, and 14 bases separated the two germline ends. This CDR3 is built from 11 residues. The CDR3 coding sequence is TGTGCCAGCACCATGGAGAGGGACGCTTTCTTT. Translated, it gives CASTMERDAFF.

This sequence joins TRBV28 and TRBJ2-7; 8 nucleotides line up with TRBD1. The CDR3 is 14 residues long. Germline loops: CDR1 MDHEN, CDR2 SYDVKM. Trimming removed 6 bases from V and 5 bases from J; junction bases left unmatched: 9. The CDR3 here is CASRMDREVDEQYF. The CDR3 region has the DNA TGTGCCAGCAGAATGGACAGGGAGGTCGACGAGCAGTACTTC.

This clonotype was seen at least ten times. The CDR3 loop is CASSQGLPGTSGGVGETQYF. CDR3 DNA sequence: TGCGCCAGCAGCCAAGGTCTCCCTGGGACTAGCGGGGGAGTGGGGGAGACCCAGTACTTC. J is TRBJ2-5 and V is TRBV4-1; 14 positions match TRBD2. V trimming: 1 base; J trimming: 5 bases; junction bases outside the gene matches: 15. CDR1 is MGHRA and CDR2 is YSYEKL in the germline V gene. The CDR3 is 20 residues long.

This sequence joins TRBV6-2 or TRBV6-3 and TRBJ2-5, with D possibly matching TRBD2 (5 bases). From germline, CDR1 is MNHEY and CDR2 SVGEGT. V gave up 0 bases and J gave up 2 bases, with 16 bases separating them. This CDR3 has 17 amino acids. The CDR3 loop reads CASSYSEGMTGQETQYF. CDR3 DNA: TGTGCCAGCAGTTACTCGGAAGGGATGACGGGGCAAGAGACCCAGTACTTC.

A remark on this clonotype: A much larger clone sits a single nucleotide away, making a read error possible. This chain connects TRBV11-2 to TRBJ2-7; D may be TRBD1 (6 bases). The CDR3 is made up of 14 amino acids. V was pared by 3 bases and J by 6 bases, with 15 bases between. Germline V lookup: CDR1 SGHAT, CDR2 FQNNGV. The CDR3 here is CASSFNQGRSEQYF. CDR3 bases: TGTGCCAGCAGCTTTAACCAGGGGCGGAGCGAGCAGTACTTC.

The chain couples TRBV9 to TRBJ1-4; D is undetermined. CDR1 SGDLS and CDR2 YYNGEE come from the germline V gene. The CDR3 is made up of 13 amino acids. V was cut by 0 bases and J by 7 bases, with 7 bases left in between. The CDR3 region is CASSVGMGEKLFF. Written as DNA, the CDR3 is TGTGCCAGCAGCGTAGGGATGGGTGAAAAACTGTTTTTT.

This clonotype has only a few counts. CDR3 nucleotide sequence: TGCAGTGCTAGAGCCGTCCTAGCGGGAGTAGGCGGGGAGCTGTTTTTT. Its translation: CSARAVLAGVGGELFF. This chain connects TRBV20-1 to TRBJ2-2; the match to TRBD2 covers 10 bases. Germline V gene sequence: CDR1 DFQATT, CDR2 SNEGSKA (reference sequence). J lost 7 bases, V lost 1 base, and 9 bases had no gene match. This CDR3 contains 16 residues.

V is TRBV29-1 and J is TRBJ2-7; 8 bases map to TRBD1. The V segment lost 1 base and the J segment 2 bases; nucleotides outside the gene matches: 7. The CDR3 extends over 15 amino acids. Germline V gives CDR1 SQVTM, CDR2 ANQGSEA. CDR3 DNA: TGCAGCGTTGAAGGGACCGGGACAGGCACCTACGAGCAGTACTTC. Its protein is CSVEGTGTGTYEQYF.

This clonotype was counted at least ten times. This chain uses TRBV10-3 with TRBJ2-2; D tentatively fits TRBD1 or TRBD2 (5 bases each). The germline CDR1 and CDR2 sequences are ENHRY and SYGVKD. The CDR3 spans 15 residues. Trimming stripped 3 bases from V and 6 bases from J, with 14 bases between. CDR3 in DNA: TGTGCCATCAGTGACCGGGACGATATCGCCGGGGAGCTGTTTTTT. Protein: CAISDRDDIAGELFF.

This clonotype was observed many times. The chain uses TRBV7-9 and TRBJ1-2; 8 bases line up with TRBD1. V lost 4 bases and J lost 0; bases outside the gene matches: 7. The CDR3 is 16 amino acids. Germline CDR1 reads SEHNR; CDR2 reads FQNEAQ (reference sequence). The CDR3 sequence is CASSSRTGPTNYGYTF. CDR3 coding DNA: TGTGCCAGCAGCTCCCGGACAGGGCCTACTAACTATGGCTACACCTTC.

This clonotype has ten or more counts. CDR3 bases: TGTGCCATCAGCGGACAGGGTGAGCCTGGAAACACCATATATTTT. Amino acids: CAISGQGEPGNTIYF. This chain links TRBV10-3 with TRBJ1-3; 8 bases are shared with TRBD1. With V trimmed by 6 bases and J by 2 bases, 6 bases remained unmatched. Germline V CDR1 and CDR2: ENHRY, SYGVKD. The CDR3 has 15 amino acids.

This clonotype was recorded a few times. CDR3 residues: CSVGKETQYF. The CDR3 DNA reads as TGCAGCGTTGGGAAGGAGACCCAGTACTTC. The chain couples TRBV29-1 to TRBJ2-5; no definite D call. Trimming removed 4 bases from V and 5 bases from J, with 5 bases in between. The CDR3 covers 10 residues. Germline V CDR1 and CDR2: SQVTM, ANQGSEA.

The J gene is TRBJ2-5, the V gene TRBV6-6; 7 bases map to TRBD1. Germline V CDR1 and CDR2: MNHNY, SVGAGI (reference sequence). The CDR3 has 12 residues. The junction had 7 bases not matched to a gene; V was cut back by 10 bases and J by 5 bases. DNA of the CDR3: TGTGCCACCGGGACAGATGGGGAGACCCAGTACTTC. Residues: CATGTDGETQYF.

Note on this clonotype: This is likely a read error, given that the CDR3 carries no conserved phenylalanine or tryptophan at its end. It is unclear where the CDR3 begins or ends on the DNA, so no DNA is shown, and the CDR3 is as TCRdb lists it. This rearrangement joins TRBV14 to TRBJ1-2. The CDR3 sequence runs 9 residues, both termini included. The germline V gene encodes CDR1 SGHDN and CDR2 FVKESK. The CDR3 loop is CASSQVRDQ.

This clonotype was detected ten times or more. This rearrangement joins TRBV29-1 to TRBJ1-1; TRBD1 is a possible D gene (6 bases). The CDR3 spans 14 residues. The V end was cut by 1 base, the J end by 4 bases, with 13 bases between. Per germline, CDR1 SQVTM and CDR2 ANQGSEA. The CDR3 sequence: CSVEGRLGATEAFF. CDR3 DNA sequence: TGCAGCGTTGAAGGGCGGCTGGGGGCCACTGAAGCTTTCTTT.

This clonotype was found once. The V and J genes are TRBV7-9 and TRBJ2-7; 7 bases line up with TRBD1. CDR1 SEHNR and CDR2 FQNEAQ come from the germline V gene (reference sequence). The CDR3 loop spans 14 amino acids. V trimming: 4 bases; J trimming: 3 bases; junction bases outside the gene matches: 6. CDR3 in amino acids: CASSSGGQYYEQYF. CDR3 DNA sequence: TGTGCCAGCAGCTCTGGGGGACAGTACTACGAGCAGTACTTC.

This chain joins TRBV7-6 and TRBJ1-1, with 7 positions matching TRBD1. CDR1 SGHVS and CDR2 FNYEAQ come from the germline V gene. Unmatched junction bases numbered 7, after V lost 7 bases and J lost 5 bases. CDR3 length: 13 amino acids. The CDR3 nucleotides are TGTGCCAGCAACCCCCAGGGGGGAACTGAAGCTTTCTTT. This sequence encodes CASNPQGGTEAFF. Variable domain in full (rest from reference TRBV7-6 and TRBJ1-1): GAGVSQSPRYKVTKRGQDVALRCDPISGHVSLYWYRQALGQGPEFLTYFNYEAQQDKSGLPNDRFSAERPEGSISTLTIQRTEQRDSAMYRCASNPQGGTEAFFGQGTRLTVV.

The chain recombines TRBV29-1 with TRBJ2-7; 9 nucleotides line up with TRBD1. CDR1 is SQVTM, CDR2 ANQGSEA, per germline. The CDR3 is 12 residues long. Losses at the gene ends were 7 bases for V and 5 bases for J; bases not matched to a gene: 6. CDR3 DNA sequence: TGCAGCGATCCCGGGACAGGGAACGAGCAGTACTTC. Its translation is CSDPGTGNEQYF.

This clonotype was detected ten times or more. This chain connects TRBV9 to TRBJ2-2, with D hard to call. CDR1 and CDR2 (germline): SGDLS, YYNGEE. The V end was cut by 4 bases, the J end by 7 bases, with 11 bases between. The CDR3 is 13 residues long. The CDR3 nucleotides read TGTGCCAGCAGCAAAGGACCCGGCGGGGAGCTGTTTTTT. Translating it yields CASSKGPGGELFF.

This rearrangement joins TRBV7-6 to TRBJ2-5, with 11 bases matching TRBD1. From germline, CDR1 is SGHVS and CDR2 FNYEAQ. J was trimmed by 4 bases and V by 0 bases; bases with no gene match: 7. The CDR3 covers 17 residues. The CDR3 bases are TGTGCCAGCAGCTTAGCGCCGGGACAGGGGGATCGAGAGACCCAGTACTTC. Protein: CASSLAPGQGDRETQYF.